This T cell receptor beta chain was captured in a study of cytomegalovirus exposure and HLA in healthy donors. Whole-study results and caveats: An analysis that came later showed most CMV-associated TCR beta chains appearing HLA-restricted. Altogether, some 170 TCR beta chains were recorded as cytomegalovirus-associated. There were several of the most significant clusters that appeared linked to common viral pathogens in a later analysis.

The CDR3 is 15 amino acids. The V segment lost 3 bases and the J segment 5 bases; nucleotides outside the gene matches: 9. CDR1 and CDR2 from the germline V gene are MDHEN and SYDVKM. About this clone: Its antigen remains unknown.

In the PCR, 60 Vbeta and 13 Jbeta primers were used. Produced via immunoSEQ multiplex PCR; TCRdb's table is partial and in-frame only. The sample contains 150,000 to 200,000 clones, roughly 80% of which appear only once. This clonotype originated in a woman aged 40-49 years in good health and CMV-seropositive. The chain combines TRBV28 with TRBJ2-7; 8 nucleotides line up with TRBD1. The specimen was PBMCs. The CDR3 coding sequence is TGTGCCAGCAGTTTGTCGGACAGGGTGGTTGACGAGCAGTACTTC. It encodes CASSLSDRVVDEQYF. Using reference TRBV28 and TRBJ2-7 for the parts outside the CDR3, the full variable domain is DVKVTQSSRYLVKRTGEKVFLECVQDMDHENMFWYRQDPGLGLRLIYFSYDVKMKEKGDIPEGYSVSREKKERFSLILESASTNQTSMYLCASSLSDRVVDEQYFGPGTRLTVT.